This TCR beta chain was recovered during a study of technical replicates of blood from a handful of donors. The assay was immunoSEQ multiplex PCR, and TCRdb's table has in-frame clones only and misses some. The sample yields around 60,000 clones, 90% to 95% seen once. V trimming: 4 bases; J trimming: 1 base; junction bases outside the gene matches: 3. This CDR3 has 15 residues. Germline CDR1 and CDR2: SGHNT and YYREEE (reference sequence). The sample comprised PBMCs. The clonotype was recovered from a human donor in good health. Some clones in this sample may be carry-over from other donors' samples. This sequence joins TRBV5-4 and TRBJ1-1, with 11 bases lining up with TRBD1. CDR3 protein: CASSTGQGANTEAFF. For the CDR3, the DNA is TGTGCCAGCAGCACCGGACAGGGGGCGAACACTGAAGCTTTCTTT.